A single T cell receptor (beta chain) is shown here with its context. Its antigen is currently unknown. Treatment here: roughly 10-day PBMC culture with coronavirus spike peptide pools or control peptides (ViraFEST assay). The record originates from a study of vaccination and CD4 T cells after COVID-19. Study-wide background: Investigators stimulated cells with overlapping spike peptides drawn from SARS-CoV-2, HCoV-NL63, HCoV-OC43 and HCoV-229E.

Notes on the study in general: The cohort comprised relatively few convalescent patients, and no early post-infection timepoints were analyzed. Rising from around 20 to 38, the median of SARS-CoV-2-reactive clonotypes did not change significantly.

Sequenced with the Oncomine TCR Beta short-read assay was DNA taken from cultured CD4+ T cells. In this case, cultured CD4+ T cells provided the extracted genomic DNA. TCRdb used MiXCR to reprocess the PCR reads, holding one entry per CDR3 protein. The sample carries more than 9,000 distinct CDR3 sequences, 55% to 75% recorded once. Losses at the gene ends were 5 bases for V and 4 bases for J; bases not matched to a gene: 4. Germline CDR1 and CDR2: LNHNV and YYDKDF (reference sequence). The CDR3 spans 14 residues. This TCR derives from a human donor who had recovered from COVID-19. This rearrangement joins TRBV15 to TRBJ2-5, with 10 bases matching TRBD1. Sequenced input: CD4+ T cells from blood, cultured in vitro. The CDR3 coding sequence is TGTGCCACCAGCCCACGGACAGGGGGAGAGACCCAGTACTTC. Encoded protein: CATSPRTGGETQYF. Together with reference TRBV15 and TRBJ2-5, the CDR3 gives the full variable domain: DAMVIQNPRYQVTQFGKPVTLSCSQTLNHNVMYWYQQKSSQAPKLLFHYYDKDFNNEADTPDNFQSRRPNTSFCFLDIRSPGLGDTAMYLCATSPRTGGETQYFGPGTRLLVL.